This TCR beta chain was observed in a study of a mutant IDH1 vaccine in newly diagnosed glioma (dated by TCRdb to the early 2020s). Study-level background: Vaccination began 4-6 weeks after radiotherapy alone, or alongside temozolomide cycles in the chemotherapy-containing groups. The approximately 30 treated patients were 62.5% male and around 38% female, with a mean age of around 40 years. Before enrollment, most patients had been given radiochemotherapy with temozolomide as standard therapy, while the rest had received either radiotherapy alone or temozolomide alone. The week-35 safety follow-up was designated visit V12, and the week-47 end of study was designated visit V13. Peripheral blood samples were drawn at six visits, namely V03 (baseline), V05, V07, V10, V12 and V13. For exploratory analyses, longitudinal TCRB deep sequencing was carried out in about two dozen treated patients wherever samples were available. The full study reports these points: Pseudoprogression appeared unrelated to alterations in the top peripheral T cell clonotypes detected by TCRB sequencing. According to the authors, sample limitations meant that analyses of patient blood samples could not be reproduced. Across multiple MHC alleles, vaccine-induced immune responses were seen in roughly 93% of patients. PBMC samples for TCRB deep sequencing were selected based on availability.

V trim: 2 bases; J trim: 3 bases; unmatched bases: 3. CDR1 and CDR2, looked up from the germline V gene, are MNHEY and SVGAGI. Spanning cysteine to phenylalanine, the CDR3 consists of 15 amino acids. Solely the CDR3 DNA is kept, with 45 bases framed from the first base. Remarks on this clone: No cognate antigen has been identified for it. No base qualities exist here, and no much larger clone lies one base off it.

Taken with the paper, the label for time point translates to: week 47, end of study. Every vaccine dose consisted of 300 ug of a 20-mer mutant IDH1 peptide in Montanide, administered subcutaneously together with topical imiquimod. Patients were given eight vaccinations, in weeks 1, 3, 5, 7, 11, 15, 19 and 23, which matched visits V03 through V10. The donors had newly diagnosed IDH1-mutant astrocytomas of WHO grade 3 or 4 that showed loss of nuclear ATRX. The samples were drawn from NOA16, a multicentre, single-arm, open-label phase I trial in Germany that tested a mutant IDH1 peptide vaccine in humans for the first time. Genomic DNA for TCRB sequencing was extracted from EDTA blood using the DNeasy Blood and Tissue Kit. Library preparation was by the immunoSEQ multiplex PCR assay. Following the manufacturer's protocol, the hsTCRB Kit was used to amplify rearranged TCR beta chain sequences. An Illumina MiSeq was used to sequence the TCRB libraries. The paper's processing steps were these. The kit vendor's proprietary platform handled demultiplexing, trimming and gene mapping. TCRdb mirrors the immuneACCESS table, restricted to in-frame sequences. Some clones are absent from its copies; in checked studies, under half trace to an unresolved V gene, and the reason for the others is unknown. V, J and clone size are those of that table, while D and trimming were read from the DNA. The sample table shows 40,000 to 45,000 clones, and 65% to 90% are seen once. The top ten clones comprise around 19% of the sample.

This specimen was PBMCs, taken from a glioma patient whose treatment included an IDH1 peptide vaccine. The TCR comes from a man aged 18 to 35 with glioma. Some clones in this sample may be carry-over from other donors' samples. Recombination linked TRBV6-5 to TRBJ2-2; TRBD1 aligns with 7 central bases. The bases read TGTGCCAGCAGTTACCGGACAGGATACACCGGGGAGCTGTTTTTT. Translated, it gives CASSYRTGYTGELFF.